This TCR beta chain appears in the sequencing data of a study of blood T cell repertoires in COVID-19 (dated by TCRdb to 2018 to 2021). Study-level background: Collaborator samples came from the United States, Italy and Spain and covered acute and convalescent phases of COVID-19. A de-identified subject ID, COVID-19 status, age in years and sex were almost always included in the sample metadata. The material from the prospective study consisted of cDNA or gDNA derived from T cells, B-cell-depleted T cells, or PBMCs. Samples were obtained from the ongoing ImmuneRACE study (first 160 participants) and from 1,000 to 1,500 subjects provided by 6 global collaborators. The repertoires were released in a freely available public database meant as a resource for research on the immune response to SARS-CoV-2. Where HLA class I and class II types were available, the types were taken from metadata supplied by the sample provider, not from assay-based typing. Subjects who had been exposed to COVID-19, were actively infected with it, or had recovered from it provided the deeply sampled blood TCRbeta repertoires that made up the dataset. The study at large found these results: The quantity of clinical and demographic metadata differed by source and by participant and was supplied without curation.

TCRbeta CDR3 regions were amplified from genomic DNA by means of the immunoSEQ Assay, a bias-controlled multiplex PCR. Regarding the original processing steps: The number of nucleated cells in each sample was estimated by amplification of reference gene primers within the assay. To quantify the absolute abundance of each unique TCRbeta CDR3 rearrangement, sequence reads were collapsed and filtered. For each sample, productive Simpson clonality was calculated as the square root of Simpson's diversity index over productive rearrangements. TCRdb stores this immuneACCESS table with in-frame sequences only. Part of the clones is absent; in the studies checked, under half of the shortfall reflects unresolved V genes, and no reason is known for the rest. V and J calls and clone size are given by that table; D and trimming were obtained from the DNA. The sample table shows a few hundred thousand clones, and about 82% are seen once. Together, the top ten hold roughly 1.6% of the sample.

From the cysteine through the phenylalanine, the CDR3 covers 18 amino acids. The entry retains the CDR3 DNA only, 54 bases that are in frame from base 1. The CDR1 and CDR2 encoded by the germline V gene are SNHLY and FYNNEI. Germline trimming amounts to 6 bases on V and 2 bases on J, with 16 as the count of junction bases outside the gene matches. Collaborating institutions collected whole blood in K2EDTA tubes following their own protocols. For TCRbeta analysis, collaborators shipped samples as frozen whole blood, isolated PBMCs, or DNA extracted from either of those sample types. With respect to this clone: The specificity of this receptor is unknown. No clone much larger than this one lies a single base away; base qualities are absent.

Sequencing was done on a sample of peripheral blood. This receptor chain uses TRBV2 and TRBJ2-3; TRBD2 matches 8 bases in the middle. This receptor was taken from a woman aged 50 to 60 with acute or convalescent COVID-19. The bases read TGTGCCAGCAGCGACAATGTAGCAGGCGGGAGGCTCACAGATACGCAGTATTTT. This encodes CASSDNVAGGRLTDTQYF.